Shown below are 30 T cell receptor beta chains from a single sample sequenced in a study of radiotherapy plus CTLA-4 blockade in lung cancer. Repertoires were generated with immunoSEQ multiplex PCR, while TCRdb's copy carries only in-frame clones and drops some. This table has roughly 80,000 clones, around 79% appearing once. The source material was peripheral blood, sampled from a patient treated with radiotherapy plus ipilimumab. All receptors come from a human donor with non-small cell lung cancer who had a partial response to radiotherapy plus ipilimumab. Some clones in this sample may be carry-over from other donors' samples.

The chain employs TRBV7-8 and TRBJ2-7; D possibly corresponds to TRBD1 (5 bases). Germline V gene lookup returns CDR1 SGHVS and CDR2 FQNEAQ. This CDR3 is 14 amino acids long. Trimming took 6 bases from V and 0 from J, leaving 12 bases between them. The DNA of the CDR3 is TGTGCCAGCAGTTCTAATACAGGCTCCTACGAGCAGTACTTC. Translation: CASSSNTGSYEQYF.

The J gene is TRBJ1-1, the V gene TRBV6-5; D gene uncertain. V gave up 6 bases and J gave up 4 bases, with 15 bases separating them. Germline CDR1 reads MNHEY; CDR2 reads SVGAGI. The CDR3 is 14 amino acids. Written as DNA, the CDR3 is TGTGCCAGCAGGGATTTGGGGAGAGCCACTGAAGCTTTCTTT. This encodes CASRDLGRATEAFF.

The V call is TRBV15, the J call TRBJ1-4; 11 nucleotides align to TRBD1. Germline trimming cut 6 bases from V and 8 bases from J; bases unmatched to any gene: 8. The CDR3 extends over 15 amino acids. CDR1 is LNHNV and CDR2 is YYDKDF in the germline V gene (reference sequence). The CDR3: CATRGGTGGEEKLFF. The CDR3 DNA is TGTGCCACCAGAGGAGGGACAGGGGGAGAAGAAAAACTGTTTTTT.

The chain joins TRBV2 to TRBJ1-5; unclear D gene. Germline assignment: CDR1 SNHLY and CDR2 FYNNEI. The V and J ends lost 3 bases and 8 bases respectively, with 14 bases between them. CDR3 size: 14 residues. CDR3 nucleotides: TGTGCCAGCAGTGATGTGCGAGGTCCTAAGCCCCAGCATTTT. Translating it yields CASSDVRGPKPQHF.

This clone was picked up one time. The V call is TRBV9, the J call TRBJ1-1; 7 bases are shared with TRBD1. The CDR3 spans 16 residues. CDR1 is SGDLS, CDR2 YYNGEE, per germline. Unmatched junction bases numbered 9, after V lost 0 bases and J lost 4 bases. The CDR3 region is CASSVEPGQKGTEAFF. In DNA form, the CDR3 reads TGTGCCAGCAGCGTAGAACCGGGACAGAAAGGCACTGAAGCTTTCTTT.

This rearrangement joins TRBV25-1 to TRBJ2-1; the D gene is possibly TRBD2 (6 bases). This CDR3 comprises 14 residues. The germline CDR1 and CDR2 sequences are MGHDK and SYGVNS. The V gene lost 2 bases and the J gene lost 12 bases, with 17 bases spanning the gap. CDR3 DNA: TGTGCCAGCAGTGAAAGTAGGGGAGGTTCCGTGCAGTTCTTC. Translating it yields CASSESRGGSVQFF.

This clone was seen just once. The chain links TRBV19 to TRBJ1-2; perhaps TRBD1 as D (5 bases). This CDR3 is 12 amino acids long. Trimming removed 1 base at V and 8 bases at J, with 8 bases between. Germline V gene data show CDR1 as LNHDA and CDR2 as SQIVND (reference sequence). The CDR3 nucleotides are TGTGCCAGTAGTATAGCCAGGGCGGGCTACACCTTC. This translates into CASSIARAGYTF.

V and J are TRBV2 and TRBJ1-4; D gene unclear. In germline, CDR1 is SNHLY, CDR2 FYNNEI. Trimming pared 6 bases from V and 1 base from J, leaving 15 bases between. The CDR3 length is 16 residues. The CDR3 is CASRREVGITNEKLFF. CDR3 sequence (DNA): TGTGCCAGCAGGCGGGAGGTGGGGATAACTAATGAAAAACTGTTTTTT.

This chain uses TRBV7-9 with TRBJ2-2; tentatively, D is TRBD1 (8 bases). V was pared by 11 bases and J by 5 bases, with 18 bases between. Germline CDR1 is SEHNR and CDR2 is FQNEAQ (reference sequence). The CDR3 has 14 amino acids. CDR3 bases: TGTGCCGCTCGGACAGGGAGGGGGACCGGGGAGCTGTTTTTT. Encoded protein: CAARTGRGTGELFF.

The chain has TRBV29-1 and TRBJ2-3; possible D gene TRBD2, 6 bases. Per germline, CDR1 SQVTM and CDR2 ANQGSEA. CDR3 length: 14 residues. V gave up 3 bases and J gave up 4 bases, with 14 bases separating them. CDR3 sequence reads: CSVEPGVGADTQYF. The CDR3 coding sequence is TGCAGCGTTGAGCCGGGGGTTGGGGCAGATACGCAGTATTTT.

J is TRBJ1-3 and V is TRBV28; tentatively, D is TRBD1 (5 bases). CDR3 length: 14 residues. Germline V lookup: CDR1 MDHEN, CDR2 SYDVKM. V was cut by 3 bases and J by 2 bases, with 8 bases left in between. The CDR3 here is CASSLSRAGNTIYF. The CDR3 bases are TGTGCCAGCAGTTTGTCCAGGGCTGGAAACACCATATATTTT. Looking up the rest from reference TRBV28 and TRBJ1-3 gives the full variable domain: DVKVTQSSRYLVKRTGEKVFLECVQDMDHENMFWYRQDPGLGLRLIYFSYDVKMKEKGDIPEGYSVSREKKERFSLILESASTNQTSMYLCASSLSRAGNTIYFGEGSWLTVV.

This chain joins TRBV15 and TRBJ1-6, with TRBD1 identical over 7 bases. The CDR3 runs to 15 residues. Germline lookup yields CDR1 LNHNV and CDR2 YYDKDF (reference sequence). The ends lost 1 base at V and 7 bases at J; junction bases unmatched: 4. CDR3 coding DNA: TGTGCCACCAGCAGAGTAGGGACAGCAAATTCACCCCTCCACTTT. Its translation: CATSRVGTANSPLHF.

The chain uses TRBV5-6 and TRBJ2-7; D gene ambiguous. The V gene lost 4 bases and the J gene lost 1 base, with 9 bases spanning the gap. The CDR3 totals 13 residues. Looked up from germline, CDR1 is SGHDT and CDR2 is YYEEEE. CDR3 coding DNA: TGTGCCAGCAGCCCCGGGTCATCCTACGAGCAGTACTTC. Translating it yields CASSPGSSYEQYF.

The chain employs TRBV10-3 and TRBJ2-5, with 9 bases that match TRBD2. The assigned J gene may be wrong: the sequence end matches TRBJ2-7 better. The germline gives CDR1 ENHRY, CDR2 SYGVKD. CDR3 length: 13 residues. The CDR3 reads CAIRGTSPYEQYF. The CDR3 nucleotides read TGTGCCATCAGGGGGACTAGCCCCTACGAGCAGTACTTC.

This rearrangement joins TRBV28 to TRBJ2-5, with 11 bases that match TRBD2. The CDR3 length is 14 residues. The V gene's germline CDR1 is MDHEN and CDR2 SYDVKM. With V trimmed by 6 bases and J by 4 bases, 4 bases remained unmatched. The CDR3 sequence is CASRLGLAGETQYF. The CDR3 coding sequence is TGTGCCAGCAGACTAGGACTAGCGGGAGAGACCCAGTACTTC.

The rearrangement joins TRBV5-6 to TRBJ1-5, with unresolved D. The CDR3 loop spans 15 amino acids. The V end lost 1 base, the J end lost 5 bases, and 13 bases lay between the germline ends. Germline values: CDR1 SGHDT, CDR2 YYEEEE. This CDR3 is CASSLFLSYDQPQHF. The CDR3 DNA reads as TGTGCCAGCAGCTTGTTCCTAAGTTACGATCAGCCCCAGCATTTT.

The chain uses TRBV2 and TRBJ2-3; possibly TRBD1 for D (5 bases). CDR3 length equals 14 residues. Trimming took off 2 bases at V and 2 bases at J, with 8 bases between the two ends. Germline V gives CDR1 SNHLY, CDR2 FYNNEI. This CDR3 reads CASSELTATDTQYF. As DNA, the CDR3 is TGTGCCAGCAGTGAATTGACAGCCACAGATACGCAGTATTTT.

The genes are TRBV18 and TRBJ1-1, with 8 bases fitting TRBD1. Germline loops: CDR1 KGHSH, CDR2 LQKENI. V shed 5 bases and J 3 bases; nucleotides not matched to a gene: 5. The CDR3 is 14 amino acids. The CDR3 spells CASSSTDRDTEAFF. DNA for the CDR3: TGTGCCAGCTCATCAACGGACAGGGACACTGAAGCTTTCTTT.

The V and J genes are TRBV6-5 and TRBJ1-2; 7 positions agree with TRBD1. The CDR3 runs to 15 residues. The J segment lost 0 bases and the V segment lost 6 bases, leaving 7 bases of the junction unmatched. Germline CDR1 is MNHEY and CDR2 is SVGAGI. The CDR3 coding sequence is TGTGCCAGCAGGCACGACAGGGTAGCTAACTATGGCTACACCTTC. It is translated as CASRHDRVANYGYTF.

As concerns this clone: Other DNA sequences from this sample encode an identical CDR3 as well. The genes are TRBV18 and TRBJ1-2; 7 positions agree with TRBD1. The trim removed 6 bases at V and 2 bases at J, leaving 3 bases unmatched. Germline lookup yields CDR1 KGHSH and CDR2 LQKENI. The CDR3 is made up of 13 amino acids. Here the CDR3 reads CASSPGQNYGYTF. In DNA form, the CDR3 reads TGTGCCAGCTCGCCGGGACAGAACTATGGCTACACCTTC.

This chain uses TRBV7-9 with TRBJ2-1; weak D call: TRBD1 (6 bases). Germline V lookup: CDR1 SEHNR, CDR2 FQNEAQ (reference sequence). CDR3 length: 13 residues. V was cut by 5 bases and J by 8 bases, with 13 bases left in between. For the CDR3, the DNA is TGTGCCAGCAGCGAACCGCAGGGGTATGAGCAGTTCTTC. Residues: CASSEPQGYEQFF. The full variable domain, in which reference TRBV7-9 and TRBJ2-1 provide the parts outside the CDR3, is DTGVSQNPRHKITKRGQNVTFRCDPISEHNRLYWYRQTLGQGPEFLTYFQNEAQLEKSRLLSDRFSAERPKGSFSTLEIQRTEQGDSAMYLCASSEPQGYEQFFGPGTRLTVL.

Comment on this clone: At one boundary the junction diverges from the germline segment, which might be a read error. The V and J genes are TRBV18 and TRBJ1-5, with 8 bases lining up with TRBD1. Germline lookup yields CDR1 KGHSH and CDR2 LQKENI. This CDR3 has 13 residues. The CDR3 DNA reads TGTGCCAGCTCGGACAGGGACGATCAGCCCCGGCATTTT. Its protein product is CASSDRDDQPRHF. Filled out from reference TRBV18 and TRBJ1-5, the complete variable domain reads NAGVMQNPRHLVRRRGQEARLRCSPMKGHSHVYWYRQLPEEGLKFMVYLQKENIIDESGMPKERFSAEFPKEGPSILRIQQVVRGDSAAYFCASSDRDDQPRHFGDGTRLSIL.

The V and J genes are TRBV6-6 and TRBJ1-1, with 8 positions matching TRBD1. Per germline, CDR1 MNHNY and CDR2 SVGAGI (reference sequence). This CDR3 comprises 13 residues. Unmatched junction bases numbered 3, after V lost 4 bases and J lost 5 bases. The CDR3: CASSSDRVTEAFF. The DNA for the CDR3 is TGTGCCAGCAGTTCGGACAGGGTTACTGAAGCTTTCTTT.

This sequence joins TRBV19 and TRBJ1-2; 7 bases fit TRBD1. The V and J ends lost 1 base and 3 bases, in that order; junction bases with no gene match: 5. Germline CDR1 is LNHDA and CDR2 is SQIVND (reference sequence). The CDR3 is made up of 15 amino acids. The CDR3 region has the DNA TGTGCCAGTAGTATAGGTCCGGGACAGTACTATGGCTACACCTTC. Protein sequence: CASSIGPGQYYGYTF.

This clone was seen at least ten times. The chain uses TRBV2 and TRBJ1-1, with TRBD1 matching over 8 bases. Germline CDR1 reads SNHLY; CDR2 reads FYNNEI. The CDR3 is 16 residues long. V gave up 6 bases and J gave up 0 bases; unmatched junction bases: 9. CDR3 coding DNA: TGTGCCAGCAGCAGAACAGGGGGACTCATGAACACTGAAGCTTTCTTT. Translated: CASSRTGGLMNTEAFF.

The count of this clone is one. This chain connects TRBV7-9 to TRBJ1-6; a possible D gene is TRBD1 (5 bases). The CDR3 sequence is 14 residues long. Looked up from germline, CDR1 is SEHNR and CDR2 is FQNEAQ (reference sequence). With 5 bases removed from V and 9 bases from J, the gap between germline ends came to 14 bases. CDR3 nucleotide sequence: TGTGCCAGCAGCCGAAGGGGAATACTTTCACCCCTCCACTTT. Translation: CASSRRGILSPLHF.

This chain connects TRBV18 to TRBJ2-1; D uncertain. The V end was cut by 2 bases, the J end by 6 bases, with 11 bases between. Germline-derived CDR1 and CDR2 are KGHSH and LQKENI. This CDR3 has 14 residues. CDR3 sequence reads: CASSPASRSNEQFF. In nucleotides, the CDR3 is TGTGCCAGCTCACCAGCTTCGCGGAGCAATGAGCAGTTCTTC.

V is TRBV6-1 and J is TRBJ2-5; 9 positions agree with TRBD2. The CDR3 length is 14 residues. Trimming at V came to 3 bases and at J to 4 bases, leaving 3 bases not matched to a gene. CDR1 is MNHNS, CDR2 SASEGT, per germline. CDR3 loop: CASSELTSGETQYF. CDR3 bases: TGTGCCAGCAGTGAGCTGACTAGCGGAGAGACCCAGTACTTC.

The gene calls are TRBV7-9 and TRBJ2-7; D uncertain. The V and J ends lost 6 bases and 1 base respectively, with 16 bases between them. Germline assignment: CDR1 SEHNR and CDR2 FQNEAQ (reference sequence). The length of the CDR3 is 15 residues. The CDR3 here is CASRDLTAASYEQYF. For the CDR3, the DNA is TGTGCCAGCAGAGATCTTACTGCAGCGTCCTACGAGCAGTACTTC. Full variable domain (outside the CDR3, taken from reference TRBV7-9 and TRBJ2-7): DTGVSQNPRHKITKRGQNVTFRCDPISEHNRLYWYRQTLGQGPEFLTYFQNEAQLEKSRLLSDRFSAERPKGSFSTLEIQRTEQGDSAMYLCASRDLTAASYEQYFGPGTRLTVT.

This chain links TRBV6-5 with TRBJ2-5; D is ambiguous. The V end was cut by 5 bases, the J end by 1 base, with 11 bases between. The CDR3 spans 14 residues. The V gene's germline CDR1 is MNHEY and CDR2 SVGAGI. The DNA of the CDR3 is TGTGCCAGCAGTGAAAGAGGCGGCCAAGAGACCCAGTACTTC. This gives the protein CASSERGGQETQYF.